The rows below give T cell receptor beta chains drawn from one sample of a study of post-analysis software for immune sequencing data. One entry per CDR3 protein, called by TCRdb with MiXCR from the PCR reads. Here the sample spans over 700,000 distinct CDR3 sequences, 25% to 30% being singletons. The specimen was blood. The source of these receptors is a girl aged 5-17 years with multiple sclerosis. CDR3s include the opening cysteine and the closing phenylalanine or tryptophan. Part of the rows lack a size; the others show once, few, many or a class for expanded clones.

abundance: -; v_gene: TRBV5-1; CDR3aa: CASSLGQGQYSYEQYF
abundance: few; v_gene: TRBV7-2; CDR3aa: CASSPTGINEQFF
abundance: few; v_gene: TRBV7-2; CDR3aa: CASRRTGNSPLHF
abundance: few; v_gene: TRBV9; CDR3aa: CASSVDPDTWSSYEQYF
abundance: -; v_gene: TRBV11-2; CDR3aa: CASSSGLADSTDTQYF
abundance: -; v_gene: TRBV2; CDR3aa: CASSELSDNEQFF
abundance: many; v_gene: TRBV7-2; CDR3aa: CASSSTGLAGTSYEQYF
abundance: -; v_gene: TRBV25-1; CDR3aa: CASSGGASGNEQFF
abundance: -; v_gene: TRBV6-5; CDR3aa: CASSITSPKGSPLHF
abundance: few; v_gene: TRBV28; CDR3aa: CASSLTTSRNTEAFF
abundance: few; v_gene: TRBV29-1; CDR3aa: CSVEGASGRQDYNEQFF
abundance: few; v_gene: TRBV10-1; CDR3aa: CASSDPGLAGAKDTQYF
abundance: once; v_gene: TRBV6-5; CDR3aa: CASSYMNIQYF
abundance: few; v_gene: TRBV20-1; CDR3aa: CSAGGPREETQYF
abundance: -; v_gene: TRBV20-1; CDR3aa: CSAIHLSNEQFF
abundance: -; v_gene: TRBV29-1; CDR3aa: CSVVLAGSYEQYF
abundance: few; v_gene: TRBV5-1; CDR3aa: CASSLALAMDEQFF
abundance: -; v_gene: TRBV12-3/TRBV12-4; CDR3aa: CVSTLGGFPNGTGELFF
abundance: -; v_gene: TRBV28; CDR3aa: CASTSSDTQYF
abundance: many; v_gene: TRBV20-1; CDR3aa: CSAFPPGGRGDTQYF